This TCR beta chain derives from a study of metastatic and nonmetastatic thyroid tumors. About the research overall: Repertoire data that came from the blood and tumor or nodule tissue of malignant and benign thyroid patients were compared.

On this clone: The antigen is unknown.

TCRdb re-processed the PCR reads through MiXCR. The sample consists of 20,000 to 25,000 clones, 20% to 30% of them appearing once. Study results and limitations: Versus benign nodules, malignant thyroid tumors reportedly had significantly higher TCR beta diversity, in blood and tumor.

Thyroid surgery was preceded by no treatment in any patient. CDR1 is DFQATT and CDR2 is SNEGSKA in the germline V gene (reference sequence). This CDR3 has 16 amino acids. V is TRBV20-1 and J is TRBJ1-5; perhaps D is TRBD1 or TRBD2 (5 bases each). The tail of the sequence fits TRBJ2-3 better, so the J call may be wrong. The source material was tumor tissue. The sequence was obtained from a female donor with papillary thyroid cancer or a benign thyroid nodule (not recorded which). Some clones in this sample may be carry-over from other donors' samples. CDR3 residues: CSADSIRDRSDQPQYF. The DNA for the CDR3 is TGCAGTGCTGACAGTATCCGGGATAGGTCAGATCAGCCCCAGTATTTT.